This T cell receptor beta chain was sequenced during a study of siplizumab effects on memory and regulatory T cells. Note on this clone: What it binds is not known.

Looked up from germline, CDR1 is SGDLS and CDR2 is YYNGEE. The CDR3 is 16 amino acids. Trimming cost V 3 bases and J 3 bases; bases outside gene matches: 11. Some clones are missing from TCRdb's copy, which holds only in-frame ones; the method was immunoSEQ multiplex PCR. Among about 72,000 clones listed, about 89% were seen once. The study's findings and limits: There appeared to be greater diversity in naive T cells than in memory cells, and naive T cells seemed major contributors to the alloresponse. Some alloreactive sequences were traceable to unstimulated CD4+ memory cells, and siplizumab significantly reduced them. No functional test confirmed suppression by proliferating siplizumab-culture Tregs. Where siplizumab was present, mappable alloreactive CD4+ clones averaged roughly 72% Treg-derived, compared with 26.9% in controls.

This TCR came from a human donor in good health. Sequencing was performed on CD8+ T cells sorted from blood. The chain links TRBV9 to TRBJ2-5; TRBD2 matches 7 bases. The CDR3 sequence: CASSESPWGREETQYF. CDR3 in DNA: TGTGCCAGCAGCGAGTCCCCCTGGGGGAGGGAAGAGACCCAGTACTTC.